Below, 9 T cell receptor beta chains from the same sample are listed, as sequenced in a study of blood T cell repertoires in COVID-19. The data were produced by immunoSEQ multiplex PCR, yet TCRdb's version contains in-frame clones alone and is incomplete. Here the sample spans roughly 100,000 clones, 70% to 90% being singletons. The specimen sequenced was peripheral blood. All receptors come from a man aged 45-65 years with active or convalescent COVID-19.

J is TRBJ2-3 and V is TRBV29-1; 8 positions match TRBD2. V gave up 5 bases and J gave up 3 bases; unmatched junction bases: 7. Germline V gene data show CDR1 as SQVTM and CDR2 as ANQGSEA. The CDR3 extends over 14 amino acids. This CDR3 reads CSVLGLAITDTQYF. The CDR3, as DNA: TGCAGCGTTCTAGGACTAGCAATAACAGATACGCAGTATTTT.

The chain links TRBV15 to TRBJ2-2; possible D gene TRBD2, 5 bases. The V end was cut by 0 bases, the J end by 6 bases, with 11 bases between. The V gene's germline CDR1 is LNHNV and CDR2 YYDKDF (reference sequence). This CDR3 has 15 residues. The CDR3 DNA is TGTGCCACCAGCAGAGATGTAATAGCGTCCGGGGAGCTGTTTTTT. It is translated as CATSRDVIASGELFF.

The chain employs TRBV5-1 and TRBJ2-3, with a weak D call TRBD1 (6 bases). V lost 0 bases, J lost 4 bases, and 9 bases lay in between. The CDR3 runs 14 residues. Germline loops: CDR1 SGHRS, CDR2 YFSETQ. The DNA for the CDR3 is TGCGCCAGCAGCTTGGGGGGGCCCGCAGATACGCAGTATTTT. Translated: CASSLGGPADTQYF.

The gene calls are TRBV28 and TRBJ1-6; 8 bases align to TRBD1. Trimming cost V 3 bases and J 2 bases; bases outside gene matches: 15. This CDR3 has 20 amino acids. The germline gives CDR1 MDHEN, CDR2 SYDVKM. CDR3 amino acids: CASSFSRTGRSRTYNSPLHF. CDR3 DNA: TGTGCCAGCAGTTTCTCTCGGACAGGGAGGAGTCGAACCTATAATTCACCCCTCCACTTT. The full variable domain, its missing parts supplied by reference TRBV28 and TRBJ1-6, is DVKVTQSSRYLVKRTGEKVFLECVQDMDHENMFWYRQDPGLGLRLIYFSYDVKMKEKGDIPEGYSVSREKKERFSLILESASTNQTSMYLCASSFSRTGRSRTYNSPLHFGNGTRLTVT.

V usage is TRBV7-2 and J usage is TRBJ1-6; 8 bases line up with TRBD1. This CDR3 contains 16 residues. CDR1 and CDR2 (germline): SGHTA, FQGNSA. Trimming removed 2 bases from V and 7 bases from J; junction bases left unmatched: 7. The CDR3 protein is CASSLSSDRANSPLHF. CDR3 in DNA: TGTGCCAGCAGCTTATCATCGGACAGGGCCAATTCACCCCTCCACTTT.

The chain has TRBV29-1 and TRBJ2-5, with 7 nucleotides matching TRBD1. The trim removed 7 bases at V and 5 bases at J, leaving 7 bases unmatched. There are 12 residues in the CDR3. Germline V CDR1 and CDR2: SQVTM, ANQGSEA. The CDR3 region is CSAAGGEETQYF. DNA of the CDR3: TGCAGCGCCGCAGGGGGAGAGGAGACCCAGTACTTC.

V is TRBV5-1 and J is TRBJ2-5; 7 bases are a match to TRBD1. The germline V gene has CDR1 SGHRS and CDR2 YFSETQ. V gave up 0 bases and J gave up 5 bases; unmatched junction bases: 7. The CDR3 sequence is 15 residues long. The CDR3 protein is CASSLARGSGETQYF. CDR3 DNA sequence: TGCGCCAGCAGCTTGGCCAGGGGGTCGGGGGAGACCCAGTACTTC.

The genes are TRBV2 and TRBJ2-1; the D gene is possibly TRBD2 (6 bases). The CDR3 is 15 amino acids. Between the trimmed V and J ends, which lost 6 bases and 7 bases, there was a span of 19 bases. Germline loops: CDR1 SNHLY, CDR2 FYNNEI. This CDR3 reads CASRVAGGVGNEQFF. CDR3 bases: TGTGCCAGCAGGGTCGCCGGGGGAGTAGGGAATGAGCAGTTCTTC.

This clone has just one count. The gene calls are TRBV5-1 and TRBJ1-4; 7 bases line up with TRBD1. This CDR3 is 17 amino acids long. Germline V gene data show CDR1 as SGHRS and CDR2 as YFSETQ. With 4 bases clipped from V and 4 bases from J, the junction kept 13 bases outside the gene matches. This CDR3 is CASSLVGQSSNNEKLFF. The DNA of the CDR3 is TGCGCCAGCAGCCTCGTGGGACAGAGCTCAAATAATGAAAAACTGTTTTTT. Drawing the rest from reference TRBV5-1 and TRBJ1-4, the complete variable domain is KAGVTQTPRYLIKTRGQQVTLSCSPISGHRSVSWYQQTPGQGLQFLFEYFSETQRNKGNFPGRFSGRQFSNSRSEMNVSTLELGDSALYLCASSLVGQSSNNEKLFFGSGTQLSVL.